This is a list of T cell receptor beta chains from one sample in a study of CXCR3-negative and CXCR3-positive naive CD8 T cells. TCRdb reprocessed the 5' RACE reads; each CDR3 protein has one entry and no DNA is given. Recorded here are tens of thousands of distinct CDR3 sequences; the top ten clones represent 0.62%. Sequenced material: naive CXCR3+ CD8+ T cells from blood. These receptor sequences come from a human donor in good health. Some clones in this sample may be carry-over from other donors' samples. The CDR3 runs from the conserved cysteine through the conserved F or W.

V gene: TRBV29-1
J gene: TRBJ2-1
CDR3 protein: CSVRLAVYNEQFF

V gene: TRBV29-1
J gene: TRBJ2-7
CDR3 protein: CSVEARAYEQYF

V gene: TRBV28
J gene: TRBJ2-3
CDR3 protein: CASSRGTAELTDTQYF

V gene: TRBV29-1
J gene: TRBJ2-2
CDR3 protein: CSVEVGGSNTGELFF

V gene: TRBV3-1
J gene: TRBJ2-7
CDR3 protein: CASSQGGGPYEQYF

V gene: TRBV20-1
J gene: TRBJ2-1
CDR3 protein: CSARDRGHYNEQFF

V gene: TRBV29-1
J gene: TRBJ2-2
CDR3 protein: CSVAGVGHTGELFF

V gene: TRBV9
J gene: TRBJ1-3
CDR3 protein: CASSVEGNPGNTIYF

V gene: TRBV28
J gene: TRBJ1-1
CDR3 protein: CASRGFMNTEAFF

V gene: TRBV28
J gene: TRBJ2-7
CDR3 protein: CASSLQGPESSYEQYF

V gene: TRBV28
J gene: TRBJ2-7
CDR3 protein: CASSHTGESAYEQYF

V gene: TRBV4-2
J gene: TRBJ2-4
CDR3 protein: CASSQEDVHGNIQYF

V gene: TRBV28
J gene: TRBJ2-2
CDR3 protein: CASSLFARGRGELFF

V gene: TRBV28
J gene: TRBJ2-3
CDR3 protein: CASSSNLLAGILTDTQYF

V gene: TRBV2
J gene: TRBJ1-1
CDR3 protein: CASSERGPVAFF

V gene: TRBV27
J gene: TRBJ1-1
CDR3 protein: CASKSTQGEGTEAFF

V gene: TRBV29-1
J gene: TRBJ2-1
CDR3 protein: CSKSSYNEQFF

V gene: TRBV11-1
J gene: TRBJ2-7
CDR3 protein: CASGDSYSYEQYF

V gene: TRBV13
J gene: TRBJ2-7
CDR3 protein: CASSSNSRTGRGDEQYF

V gene: TRBV29-1
J gene: TRBJ1-2
CDR3 protein: CSVGRGDGYTF

V gene: TRBV6-6
J gene: TRBJ2-5
CDR3 protein: CASSPGTGGETQYF

V gene: TRBV5-1
J gene: TRBJ2-7
CDR3 protein: CARQGPGQAYEQYF

V gene: TRBV7-9
J gene: TRBJ2-2
CDR3 protein: CASSLMVRELFF

V gene: TRBV5-5
J gene: TRBJ2-5
CDR3 protein: CASSFPSGGEQETQYF

V gene: TRBV12-3/TRBV12-4
J gene: TRBJ2-5
CDR3 protein: CASTRQHQETQYF

V gene: TRBV19
J gene: TRBJ2-3
CDR3 protein: CASSIQEIDTQYF

V gene: TRBV12-3/TRBV12-4
J gene: TRBJ2-7
CDR3 protein: CASSQISYEQYF

V gene: TRBV29-1
J gene: TRBJ2-1
CDR3 protein: CSVEFSQFGQFF

V gene: TRBV12-2
J gene: TRBJ1-5
CDR3 protein: CASRFTRLVGQDSNQPQHF

V gene: TRBV12-3/TRBV12-4
J gene: TRBJ2-3
CDR3 protein: CASRLEADTQYF

V gene: TRBV15
J gene: TRBJ2-1
CDR3 protein: CATSREGTSSWNNEQFF

V gene: TRBV19
J gene: TRBJ1-1
CDR3 protein: CASNIARPNTEAFF

V gene: TRBV28
J gene: TRBJ2-7
CDR3 protein: CASSLWASVGEQYF